The 29 T cell receptor beta chains given below trace back to one sample, sequenced in a study of blood T cell repertoires in COVID-19. Produced via immunoSEQ multiplex PCR; TCRdb's table is partial and in-frame only. The repertoire holds 40,000 to 45,000 clones, with 92% as singletons. The sample comprised peripheral blood. The receptors originated from a human donor in a cohort sampled during active COVID-19.

The V call is TRBV20-1, the J call TRBJ2-7; 7 bases match TRBD2. Per the germline V gene, CDR1 is DFQATT and CDR2 is SNEGSKA (reference sequence). CDR3 length: 11 residues. CDR3 in DNA: TGCATCTCTAATAGCGGGCACGAGCAGTACTTC. Translating gives CISNSGHEQYF.

The chain couples TRBV24-1 to TRBJ1-1, with 10 bases that match TRBD1. The CDR3 loop spans 15 amino acids. Germline V gene sequence: CDR1 KGHDR, CDR2 SFDVKD. V was clipped by 6 bases and J by 5 bases; unmatched bases: 8. The CDR3 loop is CATSSWTGGVTEAFF. In DNA, the CDR3 is TGTGCCACCAGTAGCTGGACAGGGGGTGTTACTGAAGCTTTCTTT.

This chain connects TRBV10-2 to TRBJ1-2, with D unclear. CDR1 is WSHSY, CDR2 SAAADI, per germline. This CDR3 has 12 residues. V lost 8 bases and J 5 bases, leaving 12 bases between the germline ends. The CDR3 sequence: CASAERSYGYTF. The CDR3 DNA is TGCGCCAGCGCAGAACGGAGTTATGGCTACACCTTC.

The genes are TRBV19 and TRBJ1-6, with D maybe TRBD1 (5 bases). Germline CDR1 reads LNHDA; CDR2 reads SQIVND (reference sequence). CDR3 size: 15 residues. The V gene lost 5 bases and the J gene lost 7 bases, with 15 bases spanning the gap. The CDR3 bases are TGTGCCAGTAGTGAGGCAGGGAGGGTGAATTCACCCCTCCACTTT. Its protein product is CASSEAGRVNSPLHF. Full variable domain (outside the CDR3, taken from reference TRBV19 and TRBJ1-6): DGGITQSPKYLFRKEGQNVTLSCEQNLNHDAMYWYRQDPGQGLRLIYYSQIVNDFQKGDIAEGYSVSREKKESFPLTVTSAQKNPTAFYLCASSEAGRVNSPLHFGNGTRLTVT.

V usage is TRBV4-3 and J usage is TRBJ1-4; no firm D call. This CDR3 comprises 16 residues. Per the germline V gene, CDR1 is LGHNA and CDR2 is YSLEER. Trimming took off 4 bases at V and 0 bases at J, with 12 bases between the two ends. The DNA for the CDR3 is TGCGCCAGCAGCCCCCGAGAGGTGTCAACTAATGAAAAACTGTTTTTT. This encodes CASSPREVSTNEKLFF.

The rearrangement uses TRBV19 and TRBJ2-7; perhaps TRBD2 as D (6 bases). Trimming stripped 10 bases from V and 2 bases from J, with 15 bases between. CDR1 and CDR2 (germline): LNHDA, SQIVND (reference sequence). This CDR3 is built from 13 residues. CDR3 DNA sequence: TGTGCCACCGCCCGGGACTTCCCCTACGAGCAGTACTTC. Its translation: CATARDFPYEQYF.

This sequence joins TRBV28 and TRBJ2-1; 11 bases line up with TRBD2. In germline, CDR1 is MDHEN, CDR2 SYDVKM. This CDR3 comprises 16 residues. The junction had 8 bases not matched to a gene; V was cut back by 3 bases and J by 7 bases. This CDR3 reads CASSFLAGGPVNEQFF. The CDR3 nucleotides are TGTGCCAGCAGTTTTTTAGCGGGAGGGCCAGTTAATGAGCAGTTCTTC. The full variable domain, in which reference TRBV28 and TRBJ2-1 provide the parts outside the CDR3, is DVKVTQSSRYLVKRTGEKVFLECVQDMDHENMFWYRQDPGLGLRLIYFSYDVKMKEKGDIPEGYSVSREKKERFSLILESASTNQTSMYLCASSFLAGGPVNEQFFGPGTRLTVL.

This rearrangement joins TRBV18 to TRBJ2-1, with 7 bases identical to TRBD1. The germline CDR1 and CDR2 sequences are KGHSH and LQKENI. CDR3 length: 18 residues. V shed 3 bases, J shed 0 bases, and the junction held 11 bases outside the gene matches. The CDR3 nucleotides read TGTGCCAGCTCACCCTATCCTTCACAGGGGAGCTCCTACAATGAGCAGTTCTTC. Encoded protein: CASSPYPSQGSSYNEQFF.

This chain connects TRBV5-5 to TRBJ2-7; 8 bases agree with TRBD1. The J segment lost 6 bases and the V segment lost 0 bases, leaving 8 bases of the junction unmatched. CDR1 is SGHKS and CDR2 is YYEKEE in the germline V gene (reference sequence). The CDR3 is made up of 15 amino acids. The CDR3 DNA follows: TGTGCCAGCAGCTTGGGGGACAGGCTAATAATCGAGCAGTACTTC. It translates to CASSLGDRLIIEQYF.

The rearrangement joins TRBV19 to TRBJ2-2; tentatively, D is TRBD1 (6 bases). The CDR3 contains 14 residues. Germline V gene lookup returns CDR1 LNHDA and CDR2 SQIVND (reference sequence). The ends were cut back, 6 bases at V and 2 bases at J, with 10 bases in the middle. The chain's CDR3 is CASRGTSNTGELFF. The CDR3 nucleotides are TGTGCCAGTAGGGGGACATCCAACACCGGGGAGCTGTTTTTT.

The chain uses TRBV16 and TRBJ1-1, with 9 bases aligning to TRBD1. After removal of 5 bases from V and 3 bases from J, the junction contained 1 base not matched to a gene. This CDR3 is 13 amino acids long. Per germline, CDR1 KGHSY and CDR2 FQNENV. The CDR3 DNA reads TGTGCCAGCAGCTGGGACAGGGACACTGAAGCTTTCTTT. Amino acids: CASSWDRDTEAFF.

This chain joins TRBV7-2 and TRBJ2-7; D perhaps matches TRBD1 (5 bases). This CDR3 is 15 amino acids long. Per the germline V gene, CDR1 is SGHTA and CDR2 is FQGNSA. With 0 bases removed from V and 0 bases from J, the gap between germline ends came to 9 bases. CDR3 protein: CASSLAGPSSYEQYF. CDR3 DNA sequence: TGTGCCAGCAGCTTAGCGGGGCCCAGCTCCTACGAGCAGTACTTC.

This clone came up once. This rearrangement joins TRBV10-3 to TRBJ2-4; no clear D gene. The CDR3 has 13 residues. Trimming left V 3 bases short and J 6 bases short, with 9 bases between. Germline V gene data show CDR1 as ENHRY and CDR2 as SYGVKD. CDR3 residues: CAISDRSLNIQYF. The CDR3 DNA sequence: TGTGCCATCAGTGATCGGAGTCTAAACATTCAGTACTTC.

V gene TRBV27 combines with J gene TRBJ2-3, with a weak D call TRBD2 (6 bases). The germline CDR1 and CDR2 sequences are MNHEY and SMNVEV (reference sequence). The CDR3 spans 17 residues. V shed 5 bases and J shed 3 bases, with 21 bases lying between them. This CDR3 reads CASSPETGLLYTDTQYF. The CDR3 DNA sequence: TGTGCCAGCAGTCCTGAGACGGGACTCCTGTATACAGATACGCAGTATTTT.

CDR3 loop: CASGGTSGGTDTQYF. CDR3 coding DNA: TGTGCCTCGGGCGGGACTAGCGGGGGCACAGATACGCAGTATTTT. V is TRBV3-1 (or the pseudogene TRBV3-2) and J is TRBJ2-3, with 13 bases that match TRBD2. Germline V gene lookup returns CDR1 LGHDT and CDR2 YNNKEL (reference sequence). This CDR3 spans 15 amino acids. V trimming: 11 bases; J trimming: 1 base; junction bases outside the gene matches: 6.

In this sample, this clone turned up once. The chain combines TRBV29-1 with TRBJ1-1, with TRBD1 matching over 10 bases. In germline, CDR1 is SQVTM, CDR2 ANQGSEA. The CDR3 is 13 amino acids. J lost 5 bases, V lost 5 bases, and 5 bases had no gene match. In DNA form, the CDR3 reads TGCAGCGTTCGGACAGGGGGAGTAACTGAAGCTTTCTTT. Translation gives CSVRTGGVTEAFF.

V gene TRBV6-2 or TRBV6-3 combines with J gene TRBJ2-5; the match to TRBD2 covers 9 bases. CDR1 MNHEY and CDR2 SVGEGT come from the germline V gene. The CDR3 spans 16 residues. The V segment lost 2 bases and the J segment 5 bases; nucleotides outside the gene matches: 9. The CDR3 nucleotides are TGTGCCAGCAGTTACCGGATTAGCGGGAGTGACGAGACCCAGTACTTC. This translates into CASSYRISGSDETQYF.

In DNA form, the CDR3 reads TGTGCCAGCAGGTTTAGCTTTGGCACCGGGGAGCTGTTTTTT. Translating it yields CASRFSFGTGELFF. J is TRBJ2-2 and V is TRBV7-9; D is unresolved. Germline V gene lookup returns CDR1 SEHNR and CDR2 FQNEAQ (reference sequence). The CDR3 extends over 14 amino acids. Trimming removed 6 bases from V and 4 bases from J, with 12 bases in between.

The rearrangement joins TRBV5-1 to TRBJ2-3; 10 nucleotides match TRBD1. The germline CDR1 and CDR2 sequences are SGHRS and YFSETQ. Trimming took 5 bases from V and 7 from J; bases not matched to a gene: 7. The CDR3 runs 14 residues. The CDR3 DNA follows: TGCGCCAGCAGTGAGGGACAGGGGTCGCATACGCAGTATTTT. Its translation: CASSEGQGSHTQYF.

The chain links TRBV18 to TRBJ2-5; TRBD2 aligns across 12 bases. The CDR3 has 16 amino acids. Per germline, CDR1 KGHSH and CDR2 LQKENI. With 4 bases clipped from V and 4 bases from J, the junction kept 7 bases outside the gene matches. The CDR3 DNA is TGTGCCAGCTCACTCTGGACTAGCGGGAACGCAGAGACCCAGTACTTC. It yields the protein CASSLWTSGNAETQYF. The variable domain in full, completed from reference TRBV18 and TRBJ2-5, reads NAGVMQNPRHLVRRRGQEARLRCSPMKGHSHVYWYRQLPEEGLKFMVYLQKENIIDESGMPKERFSAEFPKEGPSILRIQQVVRGDSAAYFCASSLWTSGNAETQYFGPGTRLLVL.

The V call is TRBV2, the J call TRBJ1-1, with 8 bases lining up with TRBD1. Germline V gene data show CDR1 as SNHLY and CDR2 as FYNNEI. The junction had 7 bases not matched to a gene; V was cut back by 7 bases and J by 6 bases. The CDR3 has 13 residues. The CDR3 sequence: CASIRTGRSEAFF. The CDR3 DNA reads TGTGCCAGCATTAGGACAGGGCGTTCTGAAGCTTTCTTT.

On this clone itself: The same CDR3 can be traced to other DNA sequences in this sample. V usage is TRBV7-9 and J usage is TRBJ2-7, with a tentative D call TRBD2 (6 bases). Trimming removed 2 bases from V and 1 base from J, with 9 bases in between. CDR1 is SEHNR, CDR2 FQNEAQ, per germline (reference sequence). The CDR3 loop spans 14 amino acids. CDR3 bases: TGTGCCAGCAGCTTAACTGGAGGGTCCTACGAGCAGTACTTC. Its translation: CASSLTGGSYEQYF.

This clone was recorded only once. This chain joins TRBV4-3 and TRBJ1-1; D gene uncertain. CDR1 and CDR2 (germline): LGHNA, YSLEER. Trimming removed 0 bases at V and 6 bases at J, with 14 bases between. CDR3 size: 15 residues. The DNA for the CDR3 is TGCGCCAGCAGCCAAGACGAGCGGCAGAGACCTGAAGCTTTCTTT. Amino acids: CASSQDERQRPEAFF.

The chain employs TRBV9 and TRBJ2-7; 9 bases match TRBD1. CDR1 is SGDLS and CDR2 is YYNGEE in the germline V gene. The J segment lost 7 bases and the V segment lost 2 bases, leaving 7 bases of the junction unmatched. There are 14 residues in the CDR3. The CDR3 here is CASSVAGTGREQYF. For the CDR3, the DNA is TGTGCCAGCAGCGTCGCCGGGACAGGGCGTGAGCAGTACTTC. Variable domain in full (rest from reference TRBV9 and TRBJ2-7): DSGVTQTPKHLITATGQRVTLRCSPRSGDLSVYWYQQSLDQGLQFLIQYYNGEERAKGNILERFSAQQFPDLHSELNLSSLELGDSALYFCASSVAGTGREQYFGPGTRLTVT.

The gene calls are TRBV7-9 and TRBJ2-7; the D is unclear. The CDR3 consists of 13 residues. V lost 0 bases and J lost 3, with 6 bases in between. Germline CDR1 SEHNR, CDR2 FQNEAQ (reference sequence). CDR3 protein: CASSLAFLYEQYF. The CDR3 nucleotides are TGTGCCAGCAGCTTAGCCTTCCTCTACGAGCAGTACTTC.

This clone came up a few times. The chain employs TRBV12-5 and TRBJ1-1; 8 bases fit TRBD1. From germline, CDR1 is LGHNT and CDR2 FRNRAP. V dropped 0 bases and J dropped 1; count of bases not matched to a gene: 4. This CDR3 region has 16 residues. CDR3 DNA: TGTGCTAGTGGTTTGGTCCAGGGGGCTTGGAACACTGAAGCTTTCTTT. It encodes CASGLVQGAWNTEAFF.

In its sample, this clone was seen a few times. V is TRBV7-2 and J is TRBJ2-4, with D possibly TRBD2 on 5 matching bases. V lost 5 bases and J 1 base, leaving 15 bases between the germline ends. The CDR3 loop spans 16 amino acids. CDR1 SGHTA and CDR2 FQGNSA come from the germline V gene. Written as DNA, the CDR3 is TGTGCCAGCAGCCGGAGCGGCGGTGGGGCCAAAAACATTCAGTACTTC. This encodes CASSRSGGGAKNIQYF.

The chain links TRBV30 to TRBJ1-6, with 7 bases aligning to TRBD1. Germline V gives CDR1 GTSNPN, CDR2 SVGIG (reference sequence). CDR3 length equals 14 residues. Unmatched junction bases numbered 8, after V lost 5 bases and J lost 7 bases. CDR3 DNA: TGTGCCTGGGAAACGACAGGGCTCAATTCACCCCTCCACTTT. It translates to CAWETTGLNSPLHF.

V gene TRBV30 combines with J gene TRBJ1-1; D gene ambiguous. Germline-derived CDR1 and CDR2 are GTSNPN and SVGIG (reference sequence). The CDR3 has 12 amino acids. Trimming pared 2 bases from V and 0 bases from J, leaving 4 bases between. CDR3 nucleotide sequence: TGTGCCTGGAGTCGTATGAACACTGAAGCTTTCTTT. Translation: CAWSRMNTEAFF.